This T cell receptor beta chain was sequenced in a study of Ad26.COV2.S vaccination and SARS-CoV-2 variants. TCRdb keeps only in-frame clones here, not all; method: immunoSEQ multiplex PCR. The table has approximately 97,000 clones, about three quarters seen once. General study results and limits: Vaccinees showed greater spike-specific TCR breadth than placebo recipients.

As to this clone: The antigen remains unidentified.

V gave up 6 bases and J gave up 5 bases, with 13 bases separating them. CDR1 is ENHRY and CDR2 is SYGVKD in the germline V gene. The CDR3 sequence is 14 residues long. The gene calls are TRBV10-3 and TRBJ2-2; D is perhaps TRBD2 (6 bases). The source of this sequence is a human donor who had recovered from COVID-19. Sequences were derived from peripheral blood, sampled after recovery from COVID-19. The CDR3 DNA reads as TGTGCCATCAGCCCCCTTGGGGGGACCGGGGAGCTGTTTTTT. Translation: CAISPLGGTGELFF.